The 17 T cell receptor beta chains given below trace back to one sample, sequenced in a study of CD8+ T cells in alopecia areata. Extracted RNA was reverse transcribed, and the resulting cDNA served as sequencing template. TCRdb keeps only in-frame clones here, not all; method: immunoSEQ multiplex PCR. The sample has 110,000 to 150,000 clones, under 60% seen once. The material sequenced was CD4+ T cells sorted from blood, taken at week 0. The receptor set was obtained from a human donor with alopecia areata.

J is TRBJ2-3 and V is TRBV5-1, with D unclear. V was pared by 4 bases and J by 2 bases, with 11 bases between. The germline V gene encodes CDR1 SGHRS and CDR2 YFSETQ. This CDR3 comprises 14 residues. This chain's CDR3 is CASSLGPPTDTQYF. DNA for the CDR3: TGCGCCAGCAGCCTCGGGCCGCCCACAGATACGCAGTATTTT.

V usage is TRBV2 and J usage is TRBJ1-2, with D uncertain. V dropped 4 bases and J dropped 8 bases, with 11 bases sitting between them. From germline, CDR1 is SNHLY and CDR2 FYNNEI. CDR3 length equals 12 residues. CDR3 protein: CASSVEGYGYTF. CDR3 nucleotides: TGTGCCAGCAGTGTGGAGGGATACGGCTACACCTTC.

The rearrangement uses TRBV5-1 and TRBJ2-5; 14 bases align to TRBD2. Trimming cost V 2 bases and J 5 bases; bases outside gene matches: 5. The CDR3 covers 16 residues. CDR1 and CDR2 (germline): SGHRS, YFSETQ. Here the CDR3 DNA reads TGCGCCAGCAGCTTCTCCGGGACTAGCGGGGGCGAGACCCAGTACTTC. Its translation is CASSFSGTSGGETQYF.

CDR3 protein: CASSLALKTDYNEQFF. The CDR3 DNA is TGTGCCAGCAGCTTAGCGCTGAAGACCGACTACAATGAGCAGTTCTTC. The genes are TRBV7-9 and TRBJ2-1; D ambiguous. Germline assignment: CDR1 SEHNR and CDR2 FQNEAQ (reference sequence). The CDR3 sequence is 16 residues long. The V end lost 0 bases, the J end lost 3 bases, and 12 bases lay between the germline ends.

This clone was counted a few times. The rearrangement joins TRBV30 to TRBJ2-5; no clear D. Germline V gene sequence: CDR1 GTSNPN, CDR2 SVGIG (reference sequence). V was pared by 3 bases and J by 0 bases, with 8 bases between. There are 13 residues in the CDR3. DNA of the CDR3: TGTGCCTGGAGACGACCTAACCAAGAGACCCAGTACTTC. It codes for CAWRRPNQETQYF.

This clone was picked up a small number of times. The J gene is TRBJ2-3, the V gene TRBV4-1; TRBD1 might be the D (5 bases). Trimming removed 0 bases at V and 2 bases at J, with 9 bases between. The CDR3 length is 15 residues. Germline-derived CDR1 and CDR2 are MGHRA and YSYEKL. The CDR3 spells CASSQEQAFTDTQYF. CDR3 DNA: TGCGCCAGCAGCCAAGAACAGGCCTTCACAGATACGCAGTATTTT.

J is TRBJ1-1 and V is TRBV30, with 8 bases identical to TRBD1. The V gene end was trimmed by 4 bases and the J gene end by 3 bases; junction bases not matched to a gene: 4. CDR3 length equals 13 residues. Germline V lookup: CDR1 GTSNPN, CDR2 SVGIG (reference sequence). The CDR3 protein is CAWMTGVYTEAFF. In nucleotides, the CDR3 is TGTGCCTGGATGACAGGGGTCTACACTGAAGCTTTCTTT.

V usage is TRBV10-3 and J usage is TRBJ1-6, with D tentatively TRBD1 (6 bases). Trimming left V 6 bases short and J 5 bases short, with 14 bases between. The CDR3 covers 15 residues. Germline V gene lookup returns CDR1 ENHRY and CDR2 SYGVKD. Here the CDR3 DNA reads TGTGCCATCAGCAAGGACAGCCCTGATAATTCACCCCTCCACTTT. Translating it yields CAISKDSPDNSPLHF.

The chain joins TRBV30 to TRBJ2-5; TRBD2 matches at 7 bases. Looked up from germline, CDR1 is GTSNPN and CDR2 is SVGIG (reference sequence). The CDR3 consists of 14 residues. The J segment lost 2 bases and the V segment lost 0 bases, leaving 3 bases of the junction unmatched. CDR3 sequence (DNA): TGTGCCTGGAGTGTGGGTAGCGGGCAAGAGACCCAGTACTTC. This gives the protein CAWSVGSGQETQYF. Full variable domain (remainder filled in from reference TRBV30 and TRBJ2-5): SQTIHQWPATLVQPVGSPLSLECTVEGTSNPNLYWYRQAAGRGLQLLFYSVGIGQISSEVPQNLSASRPQDRQFILSSKKLLLSDSGFYLCAWSVGSGQETQYFGPGTRLLVL.

The chain carries TRBV20-1 and TRBJ1-1; D is unclear. The V gene lost 3 bases and the J gene lost 1 base, with 3 bases spanning the gap. The CDR3 runs 11 residues. The germline V gene encodes CDR1 DFQATT and CDR2 SNEGSKA (reference sequence). CDR3 loop: CSASRNTEAFF. Written as DNA, the CDR3 is TGCAGTGCTAGCAGGAACACTGAAGCTTTCTTT.

The rearrangement links TRBV4-1 to TRBJ2-5; 7 positions agree with TRBD2. The CDR3 totals 14 residues. Unmatched junction bases numbered 5, after V lost 3 bases and J lost 4 bases. Germline-derived CDR1 and CDR2 are MGHRA and YSYEKL. Written as DNA, the CDR3 is TGCGCCAGCAGCCACGGGACTACCAGAGAGACCCAGTACTTC. Translation gives CASSHGTTRETQYF.

The chain employs TRBV30 and TRBJ1-4; D remains ambiguous. The CDR3 is 14 amino acids. Trimming cost V 0 bases and J 5 bases, with 10 bases left between them. The germline gives CDR1 GTSNPN, CDR2 SVGIG (reference sequence). The CDR3 region is CAWSVRGINEKLFF. The CDR3 DNA sequence: TGTGCCTGGAGTGTACGAGGGATCAATGAAAAACTGTTTTTT.

The V and J genes are TRBV27 and TRBJ1-2; 11 bases fit TRBD1. CDR1 is MNHEY and CDR2 is SMNVEV in the germline V gene (reference sequence). V lost 4 bases, J lost 3 bases, and 4 bases stayed unmatched. The CDR3 consists of 15 residues. DNA of the CDR3: TGTGCCAGCAGTTCCGGACAGGGGGCATACTATGGCTACACCTTC. This translates into CASSSGQGAYYGYTF.

In this sample, this clone turned up a few times. This chain joins TRBV29-1 and TRBJ1-3; the D gene is possibly TRBD1 (5 bases). CDR1 SQVTM and CDR2 ANQGSEA come from the germline V gene. V lost 4 bases to trimming and J lost 4 bases, with 8 bases between them. The CDR3 extends over 12 amino acids. For the CDR3, the DNA is TGCAGCGTTGGGACAAGCGGAAACACCATATATTTT. As protein: CSVGTSGNTIYF.

This clone was seen only a few times. Other nucleotide sequences from this sample produce the same CDR3. J is TRBJ2-5 and V is TRBV15, with 10 bases fitting TRBD1. The V gene's germline CDR1 is LNHNV and CDR2 YYDKDF (reference sequence). The CDR3 totals 13 residues. J lost 5 bases, V lost 3 bases, and 0 bases had no gene match. The CDR3 region is CATSRDRGETQYF. The CDR3 DNA is TGTGCCACCAGCAGGGACAGGGGGGAGACCCAGTACTTC.

The genes are TRBV5-6 and TRBJ2-5, with 9 bases fitting TRBD2. The CDR3 loop spans 16 amino acids. The J segment lost 2 bases and the V segment lost 1 base, leaving 6 bases of the junction unmatched. The germline gives CDR1 SGHDT, CDR2 YYEEEE. The CDR3 nucleotides read TGTGCCAGCAGCTTGTTTCTAGCGGGGAGACAAGAGACCCAGTACTTC. Protein sequence: CASSLFLAGRQETQYF. Full variable domain (missing parts from reference TRBV5-6 and TRBJ2-5): DAGVTQSPTHLIKTRGQQVTLRCSPKSGHDTVSWYQQALGQGPQFIFQYYEEEERQRGNFPDRFSGHQFPNYSSELNVNALLLGDSALYLCASSLFLAGRQETQYFGPGTRLLVL.

This chain links TRBV4-3 with TRBJ1-1; D possibly corresponds to TRBD1 (6 bases). Germline V CDR1 and CDR2: LGHNA, YSLEER. The CDR3 loop spans 16 amino acids. Trimming pared 1 base from V and 1 base from J, leaving 13 bases between. The CDR3 loop reads CASSQGLGRGNTEAFF. In DNA, the CDR3 is TGCGCCAGCAGCCAAGGCTTGGGCAGGGGGAACACTGAAGCTTTCTTT.